This entry lists 26 T cell receptor beta chains sequenced from one sample in a study of cytomegalovirus exposure and HLA in healthy donors. Amplification used 60 Vbeta primers and 13 Jbeta primers. Only in-frame clones appear in the TCRdb table, and some are missing; sequencing was by immunoSEQ multiplex PCR. The sample has about 180,000 clones; 65% to 75% are singletons. Specimen: PBMCs. All receptors derive from a human donor in good health.

This clone was recorded a few times. The rearrangement uses TRBV19 and TRBJ2-7, with 8 bases aligning to TRBD2. Germline assignment: CDR1 LNHDA and CDR2 SQIVND (reference sequence). J gave up 5 bases and V 9 bases, and 12 bases lay outside the gene matches. The CDR3 has 14 residues. This chain's CDR3 is CASNGRGAPHEQYF. CDR3 coding DNA: TGTGCCAGCAACGGGAGGGGAGCTCCCCACGAGCAGTACTTC.

This clone was detected a few times. The rearrangement links TRBV5-1 to TRBJ1-4; TRBD1 is a possible D gene (6 bases). The CDR3 is 14 amino acids. CDR1 and CDR2 (germline): SGHRS, YFSETQ. V lost 5 bases to trimming and J lost 1 base, with 9 bases between them. The CDR3 DNA reads as TGCGCCAGCAGTAACAGGGAAACTAATGAAAAACTGTTTTTT. This translates into CASSNRETNEKLFF.

This clone occurred once. The chain carries TRBV29-1 and TRBJ1-1; D gene unclear. Deletions cut 3 bases from V and 1 base from J, with 12 bases between. This CDR3 comprises 14 residues. In germline, CDR1 is SQVTM, CDR2 ANQGSEA. The CDR3, as DNA: TGCAGCGTTGAGGTACGGGGAGGGAACACTGAAGCTTTCTTT. It translates to CSVEVRGGNTEAFF.

This clone was picked up one time. The V and J genes are TRBV4-1 and TRBJ1-5; 11 nucleotides match TRBD1. Unmatched junction bases numbered 5, after V lost 4 bases and J lost 3 bases. Germline V gives CDR1 MGHRA, CDR2 YSYEKL. The CDR3 runs 16 residues. The CDR3 sequence is CASSPRTGGDNQPQHF. DNA for the CDR3: TGCGCCAGCAGCCCCCGGACAGGGGGCGACAATCAGCCCCAGCATTTT.

Note on this clone: One end of the junction varies from germline; a read error may be responsible. V usage is TRBV7-7 and J usage is TRBJ2-7; the match to TRBD1 covers 7 bases. The CDR3 runs 13 residues. Germline V gene sequence: CDR1 SSHAT, CDR2 FNYEAQ (reference sequence). CDR3 amino acids: CASSVDRDYEQYF. The CDR3, as DNA: TGTGCTAGCAGCGTCGACAGGGACTACGAGCAGTACTTC. The full variable domain, rest sourced from reference TRBV7-7 and TRBJ2-7, is GAGVSQSPRYKVTKRGQDVTLRCDPISSHATLYWYQQALGQGPEFLTYFNYEAQPDKSGLPSDRFSAERPEGSISTLTIQRTEQRDSAMYRCASSVDRDYEQYFGPGTRLTVT.

This clone was observed a few times. The rearrangement links TRBV7-2 to TRBJ2-6, with 8 bases fitting TRBD1. Trimming at V came to 1 base and at J to 4 bases, leaving 6 bases not matched to a gene. The germline V gene encodes CDR1 SGHTA and CDR2 FQGNSA. CDR3 length equals 17 residues. The CDR3 DNA reads TGTGCCAGCAGCTTAGGGACAGGGTTGTACGGGGCCAACGTCCTGACTTTC. Translated: CASSLGTGLYGANVLTF.

The chain carries TRBV12-5 and TRBJ1-5, with a possible D match to TRBD1 (5 bases). V gave up 7 bases and J gave up 6 bases, with 16 bases separating them. This CDR3 has 14 amino acids. The germline V gene has CDR1 LGHNT and CDR2 FRNRAP. CDR3 region: CASAPGWDRQPQHF. The DNA for the CDR3 is TGTGCTAGTGCCCCAGGGTGGGATCGTCAGCCCCAGCATTTT.

The chain uses TRBV5-1 and TRBJ2-3; 10 positions agree with TRBD2. The V and J ends lost 3 bases and 9 bases, in that order; junction bases with no gene match: 13. CDR1 and CDR2 from the germline V gene are SGHRS and YFSETQ. The CDR3 sequence is 16 residues long. The CDR3 sequence: CASSSGASGGKSTQYF. The DNA of the CDR3 is TGCGCCAGCAGCTCGGGGGCTAGCGGGGGAAAGTCGACGCAGTATTTT.

In DNA form, the CDR3 reads TGTGCCAGCAGCCAAGGTATAGCTGCCGGGGAGCTGTTTTTT. Protein: CASSQGIAAGELFF. The chain has TRBV14 and TRBJ2-2, with D unresolved. The CDR3 extends over 14 amino acids. V was clipped by 1 base and J by 6 bases, with 9 bases between them. Germline CDR1 is SGHDN and CDR2 is FVKESK.

This chain joins TRBV9 and TRBJ2-3; 7 nucleotides line up with TRBD1. The CDR3 is made up of 14 amino acids. Germline V gene data show CDR1 as SGDLS and CDR2 as YYNGEE. The trim removed 3 bases at V and 3 bases at J, leaving 4 bases unmatched. CDR3 nucleotides: TGTGCCAGCAGCGCACTACAGGGGACAGATACGCAGTATTTT. It yields the protein CASSALQGTDTQYF.

This clone was detected many times. The chain couples TRBV2 to TRBJ1-1; no clear D. Trimming removed 6 bases at V and 0 bases at J, with 2 bases between. Germline V CDR1 and CDR2: SNHLY, FYNNEI. This CDR3 has 11 residues. For the CDR3, the DNA is TGTGCCAGCAGCTTGAACACTGAAGCTTTCTTT. Residues: CASSLNTEAFF.

The chain joins TRBV27 to TRBJ1-2; D remains unclear. V lost 5 bases to trimming and J lost 3 bases, with 16 bases between them. The length of the CDR3 is 15 residues. Germline lookup yields CDR1 MNHEY and CDR2 SMNVEV (reference sequence). CDR3 nucleotide sequence: TGTGCCAGCAGTCAGACGGAGGGATTGTACTATGGCTACACCTTC. Protein: CASSQTEGLYYGYTF.

This clone was detected once. The chain employs TRBV25-1 and TRBJ2-5, with a weak D call TRBD2 (6 bases). Trimming took 2 bases from V and 4 from J, leaving 11 bases between them. CDR3 length: 14 amino acids. Germline lookup yields CDR1 MGHDK and CDR2 SYGVNS. Written as DNA, the CDR3 is TGTGCCAGCAGTGAAGTGGGGGGAAGAGAGACCCAGTACTTC. Translation: CASSEVGGRETQYF.

The V gene is TRBV5-1, the J gene TRBJ1-1; 8 bases fit TRBD1. Per germline, CDR1 SGHRS and CDR2 YFSETQ. CDR3 length: 14 residues. Losses at the gene ends were 4 bases for V and 5 bases for J; bases not matched to a gene: 7. CDR3 in amino acids: CASSGRTGGTEAFF. Here the CDR3 DNA reads TGCGCCAGCAGCGGCCGAACAGGGGGGACTGAAGCTTTCTTT.

V gene TRBV27 combines with J gene TRBJ2-5; D might be TRBD2 (6 bases). There are 15 residues in the CDR3. Germline CDR1 is MNHEY and CDR2 is SMNVEV (reference sequence). The V gene lost 4 bases and the J gene lost 4 bases, with 16 bases spanning the gap. This chain's CDR3 is CASSSPNRGGETQYF. In DNA, the CDR3 is TGTGCCAGCAGTTCCCCTAACCGGGGAGGAGAGACCCAGTACTTC.

This clone was recorded a few times. The CDR3 is CASSPDTSYEQYF. The CDR3 coding sequence is TGTGCCAGCAGCCCGGACACGTCCTACGAGCAGTACTTC. This chain joins TRBV7-2 and TRBJ2-7, with D maybe TRBD1 (5 bases). The length of the CDR3 is 13 residues. Germline V gene sequence: CDR1 SGHTA, CDR2 FQGNSA. Trimming shortened V by 5 bases and J by 1 base, and 9 bases separated the two germline ends.

This clone was counted between two and nine times. V gene TRBV4-2 combines with J gene TRBJ2-5; TRBD2 is a possible D gene (5 bases). V was trimmed by 1 base and J by 5 bases, leaving 11 bases between them. Germline loops: CDR1 LGHNA, CDR2 YNFKEQ. This CDR3 is built from 14 residues. The CDR3 loop is CASSQGAGSETQYF. The DNA for the CDR3 is TGTGCCAGCAGCCAAGGTGCGGGTTCGGAGACCCAGTACTTC.

The CDR3 loop reads CASSLGRNYGYTF. DNA for the CDR3: TGTGCCAGCAGCTTAGGCCGGAACTATGGCTACACCTTC. The rearrangement links TRBV13 to TRBJ1-2; D gene unclear. This CDR3 comprises 13 residues. In germline, CDR1 is PRHDT, CDR2 FYEKMQ (reference sequence). V was pared by 0 bases and J by 2 bases, with 4 bases between.

This clone has a handful of counts. The chain recombines TRBV6-5 with TRBJ1-6; D is ambiguous. The CDR3 is made up of 13 amino acids. The V gene lost 2 bases and the J gene lost 10 bases, with 9 bases spanning the gap. Germline V gene lookup returns CDR1 MNHEY and CDR2 SVGAGI. CDR3 in amino acids: CASSYEVSSPLHF. In DNA form, the CDR3 reads TGTGCCAGCAGTTACGAGGTGTCCTCACCCCTCCACTTT.

This sequence joins TRBV4-2 and TRBJ2-2, with TRBD1 matching 9 bases. V lost 3 bases and J lost 4; bases outside the gene matches: 6. The CDR3 is 16 amino acids. Germline V gene sequence: CDR1 LGHNA, CDR2 YNFKEQ. CDR3 coding DNA: TGTGCCAGCAGCCACCCGGGACAGGGAGGCACCGGGGAGCTGTTTTTT. Translating gives CASSHPGQGGTGELFF.

The CDR3 sequence is CASSYQGPDTQYF. DNA for the CDR3: TGTGCCAGCAGCTACCAGGGTCCAGATACGCAGTATTTT. The chain is built from TRBV7-3 and TRBJ2-3, with a tentative D call TRBD1 (5 bases). This CDR3 has 13 residues. The V end was cut by 4 bases, the J end by 4 bases, with 9 bases between. The germline V gene has CDR1 SGHTA and CDR2 FQGTGA. Using reference TRBV7-3 and TRBJ2-3 for the parts outside the CDR3, the full variable domain is GAGVSQTPSNKVTEKGKYVELRCDPISGHTALYWYRQSLGQGPEFLIYFQGTGAADDSGLPNDRFFAVRPEGSVSTLKIQRTERGDSAVYLCASSYQGPDTQYFGPGTRLTVL.

The chain uses TRBV4-3 and TRBJ1-4; 9 nucleotides agree with TRBD1. The V gene's germline CDR1 is LGHNA and CDR2 YSLEER. CDR3 length equals 17 residues. V shed 2 bases, J shed 8 bases, and the junction held 12 bases outside the gene matches. The CDR3 loop reads CASSQNPGQGMGEKLFF. As DNA, the CDR3 is TGCGCCAGCAGCCAAAATCCGGGACAGGGAATGGGGGAAAAACTGTTTTTT.

The V gene is TRBV10-3, the J gene TRBJ2-3, with D perhaps matching TRBD2 (6 bases). CDR1 is ENHRY and CDR2 is SYGVKD in the germline V gene. CDR3 size: 15 residues. With 5 bases removed from V and 0 bases from J, the gap between germline ends came to 12 bases. The CDR3 loop reads CAISTGLASTDTQYF. CDR3 nucleotide sequence: TGTGCCATCAGTACGGGACTGGCTAGCACAGATACGCAGTATTTT.

The chain uses TRBV6-1 and TRBJ1-1, with TRBD1 matching over 10 bases. Looked up from germline, CDR1 is MNHNS and CDR2 is SASEGT. The CDR3 is 12 residues long. J lost 10 bases, V lost 5 bases, and 4 bases had no gene match. CDR3 in amino acids: CASSRQGARAFF. In DNA form, the CDR3 reads TGTGCCAGCAGTCGACAGGGGGCGAGAGCTTTCTTT.

This rearrangement joins TRBV13 to TRBJ2-7; 9 bases map to TRBD2. The CDR3 length is 14 residues. V shed 4 bases and J 4 bases; nucleotides not matched to a gene: 5. From germline, CDR1 is PRHDT and CDR2 FYEKMQ (reference sequence). CDR3 coding DNA: TGTGCCAGCAGCTATAGCGGGGGACTATACGAGCAGTACTTC. Protein: CASSYSGGLYEQYF.

This clone came up many times. V and J are TRBV25-1 and TRBJ2-2; TRBD2 matches at 12 bases. From germline, CDR1 is MGHDK and CDR2 SYGVNS. J was trimmed by 4 bases and V by 8 bases; bases with no gene match: 11. The CDR3 contains 17 residues. The DNA of the CDR3 is TGTGCCAGCTTTGGATCGGCTAGCGGGGGGGTCACCGGGGAGCTGTTTTTT. Protein sequence: CASFGSASGGVTGELFF.